These 2 T cell receptor beta chains share one sample of origin, sequenced in a study of shared clonotypes between healthy human individuals (dated by TCRdb to 2020 to 2021). Library preparation used the immunoSEQ multiplex PCR assay. Not all clones reach the TCRdb copy of this immuneACCESS table, which keeps in-frame sequences only. Checked studies attribute under half of the gap to unresolved V genes and leave the rest unexplained. The sample records 300,000 to 400,000 clones, about 73% of which are singletons. 8% to 13% of the sample goes to the ten largest clones. The material sequenced was memory CD4+ T cells sorted from blood. Read against the paper, the sample's cell subset or site label means: CD45RA-negative fraction. The receptors here all came from a man aged 25 to 40 in good health.

V and J are TRBV7-3 and TRBJ2-1; D ambiguous. CDR1 is SGHTA, CDR2 FQGTGA, per germline. This CDR3 is 13 amino acids long. V gave up 2 bases and J gave up 2 bases, with 4 bases separating them. The CDR3 here is CASSLDTYNEQFF. The DNA for the CDR3 is TGTGCCAGCAGCTTAGACACCTACAATGAGCAGTTCTTC.

DNA of the CDR3: TGTGCCAGCAGCTTAGTGGAGGGTCTTAATGAAAAACTGTTTTTT. Protein sequence: CASSLVEGLNEKLFF. The chain joins TRBV7-6 to TRBJ1-4; no reliable D call. The CDR3 has 15 amino acids. Germline assignment: CDR1 SGHVS and CDR2 FNYEAQ. The V end lost 1 base, the J end lost 4 bases, and 10 bases lay between the germline ends.